Included here is one T cell receptor (beta chain) sequence, with context. Its antigen is currently unknown. immunoSEQ v3.0 was run at survey level. The method was immunoSEQ multiplex PCR; TCRdb's version includes in-frame clones alone and lacks a portion of them. This table has about 22,000 clones, about 86% appearing once. This entry comes from a study of long-term antiretroviral therapy in people with HIV. Whole-study results and caveats: Clonal expansions arising prior to ART prevailed in the repertoire at every time point.

V lost 0 bases to trimming and J lost 5 bases, with 7 bases between them. The CDR3 runs to 13 residues. Germline CDR1 and CDR2: SGHAT and FQNNGV. This TCR derives from a man in his sixties with HIV. V gene TRBV11-2 combines with J gene TRBJ1-1; no clear D gene. The specimen comprised unsorted PBMCs, sampled 1.3 years after starting antiretroviral therapy. The CDR3 nucleotides are TGTGCCAGCAGCTTAGATCAGTATACTGAAGCTTTCTTT. It is translated as CASSLDQYTEAFF.